This T cell receptor (beta chain) was sequenced in a study of Graves' ophthalmopathy and Graves' hyperthyroidism. Study context: The authors collected peripheral blood at initial diagnosis, before any treatment. The study, taken as a whole, reports: The model reached 70.59% sensitivity and approximately 72% specificity for predicting ophthalmopathy progression.

Stable hyperthyroidism denotes an absence of ophthalmopathy throughout 18 months of follow-up. From fresh peripheral blood, roughly 9.3 ml in volume, the PBMCs were obtained. The CDR3 consists of 17 residues. V was shortened by 0 bases and J by 0 bases, with 14 bases between the two germline ends. From germline, CDR1 is LGHNT and CDR2 FRNRAP. As for this clonotype: Its antigen remains unknown.

Amplification of TCR beta CDR3 regions used RNA transcripts. The first-round RT-PCR employed HTBI primers together with the Qiagen OneStep RT-PCR kit. A multiplex PCR was then performed as the second round. Each CDR3 protein is one row after TCRdb ran MiXCR on the multiplex PCR reads. Seen here are about 370,000 distinct CDR3 sequences, about a sixth observed once, and the top ten hold about 2.4%. The receptor was isolated from an adult woman with stable Graves' hyperthyroidism. Specimen: peripheral blood. The chain employs TRBV12-5 and TRBJ1-1; D is unclear. The chain's CDR3 is CASGLVFGEVLNTEAFF. In nucleotides, the CDR3 is TGTGCTAGTGGTTTGGTATTTGGGGAGGTCTTGAACACTGAAGCTTTCTTT.